Below, 27 T cell receptor beta chains from the same sample are listed, as sequenced in a study of blood T cells in healthy people across ages. With a J-beta primer mix and a sample-barcoded 5' primer, a second PCR ran 7 to 11 cycles. TCRdb reprocessed the 5' RACE reads with MiXCR, giving one entry per CDR3 protein. The profile shows 1.5 million to 2 million distinct CDR3 sequences, 49% of them singletons. The material sequenced was blood. Receptor source: a woman aged 40-49 years in good health.

This clonotype was observed once. The J gene is TRBJ1-2, the V gene TRBV5-6, with D uncertain. There are 15 residues in the CDR3. The V end lost 1 base, the J end lost 0 bases, and 10 bases lay between the germline ends. Germline V CDR1 and CDR2: SGHDT, YYEEEE. CDR3 amino acids: CASSLFPDTNYGYTF. CDR3 nucleotide sequence: TGTGCCAGCAGCTTGTTCCCAGACACTAACTATGGCTACACCTTC.

This clonotype was counted a single time. The CDR3: CASSLEPTGPYGYTF. The CDR3 bases are TGTGCCAGCAGCTTGGAACCGACAGGTCCCTATGGCTACACCTTC. V and J are TRBV5-5 and TRBJ1-2; tentatively, D is TRBD1 (6 bases). The CDR3 sequence is 15 residues long. The V end was cut by 0 bases, the J end by 4 bases, with 13 bases between. The V gene's germline CDR1 is SGHKS and CDR2 YYEKEE (reference sequence).

This chain joins TRBV6-2 or TRBV6-3 and TRBJ2-7; D possibly uses TRBD1 or TRBD2 (5 bases each). V dropped 10 bases and J dropped 0 bases, with 16 bases sitting between them. The CDR3 loop spans 14 amino acids. Germline CDR1 MNHEY, CDR2 SVGEGT. The CDR3: CAISAKGSSYEQYF. CDR3 coding DNA: TGTGCCATTTCGGCCAAGGGGAGCTCCTACGAGCAGTACTTC.

The chain employs TRBV6-1 and TRBJ2-1; 10 bases align to TRBD2. Germline V CDR1 and CDR2: MNHNS, SASEGT. The length of the CDR3 is 13 residues. V shed 8 bases, J shed 8 bases, and the junction held 6 bases outside the gene matches. The CDR3 DNA is TGTGCCAGCCTCAGCGGGGGGGCCGATGAGCAGTTCTTC. Amino acid sequence: CASLSGGADEQFF.

The genes are TRBV28 and TRBJ1-4; possible D gene TRBD1, 6 bases. CDR3 size: 15 residues. Germline V gene lookup returns CDR1 MDHEN and CDR2 SYDVKM. Trimming stripped 7 bases from V and 7 bases from J, with 19 bases between. The CDR3 loop reads CASTPMWGGLEKLFF. CDR3 coding DNA: TGTGCCAGCACCCCGATGTGGGGGGGGCTTGAAAAACTGTTTTTT.

In regard to this clonotype: A much larger clone differs by one base, so this may be a read error. The chain combines TRBV27 with TRBJ2-3; the match to TRBD2 covers 8 bases. Losses at the gene ends were 4 bases for V and 4 bases for J; bases not matched to a gene: 4. The CDR3 totals 14 residues. Germline V gene sequence: CDR1 MNHEY, CDR2 SMNVEV (reference sequence). The CDR3 spells CASSSLAGSDTQYF. The CDR3, as DNA: TGTGCCAGCAGTTCCCTAGCGGGCTCAGATACGCAGTATTTT.

The CDR3 loop reads CASSLTTGNEQFF. The CDR3 DNA sequence: TGCGCCAGCAGCTTGACTACAGGGAATGAGCAGTTCTTC. The chain couples TRBV5-1 to TRBJ2-1, with D possibly being TRBD1 (6 bases). V shed 1 base and J shed 7 bases, with 9 bases lying between them. This CDR3 has 13 residues. Germline V gene data show CDR1 as SGHRS and CDR2 as YFSETQ. Supplemented by reference TRBV5-1 and TRBJ2-1, the full variable domain reads KAGVTQTPRYLIKTRGQQVTLSCSPISGHRSVSWYQQTPGQGLQFLFEYFSETQRNKGNFPGRFSGRQFSNSRSEMNVSTLELGDSALYLCASSLTTGNEQFFGPGTRLTVL.

This clonotype appeared a few times. J is TRBJ2-3 and V is TRBV15; possible D gene TRBD1, 5 bases. The germline gives CDR1 LNHNV, CDR2 YYDKDF (reference sequence). The length of the CDR3 is 14 residues. Trimming took 3 bases from V and 2 from J, leaving 9 bases between them. The CDR3 region has the DNA TGTGCCACCAGCAGTAGGGGAATCACAGATACGCAGTATTTT. Protein sequence: CATSSRGITDTQYF.

The chain is built from TRBV4-3 and TRBJ1-4, with 7 bases lining up with TRBD1. CDR1 is LGHNA and CDR2 is YSLEER in the germline V gene. V lost 6 bases and J lost 8; bases outside the gene matches: 9. The CDR3 covers 14 residues. CDR3 loop: CASRRQGLSEKLFF. CDR3 DNA: TGCGCCAGCAGAAGACAGGGTCTTTCAGAAAAACTGTTTTTT.

The chain has TRBV7-2 and TRBJ2-5, with D maybe TRBD1 (6 bases). CDR3 size: 16 residues. In germline, CDR1 is SGHTA, CDR2 FQGNSA. Trimming took off 4 bases at V and 2 bases at J, with 17 bases between the two ends. CDR3 bases: TGTGCCAGCAGCTCTAACCCCGGGCAGGGGCAAGAGACCCAGTACTTC. The encoded protein is CASSSNPGQGQETQYF.

The gene calls are TRBV5-1 and TRBJ2-5; D call uncertain. Germline V gives CDR1 SGHRS, CDR2 YFSETQ. CDR3 length equals 14 residues. The V gene lost 4 bases and the J gene lost 3 bases, with 13 bases spanning the gap. In nucleotides, the CDR3 is TGCGCCAGCAGCCTCCCAGGACGGAAAGAGACCCAGTACTTC. The encoded protein is CASSLPGRKETQYF.

This rearrangement joins TRBV4-2 to TRBJ2-5; tentative D call: TRBD2 (5 bases). The CDR3 spans 15 residues. V lost 0 bases and J lost 5, with 13 bases in between. CDR1 and CDR2 (germline): LGHNA, YNFKEQ. DNA for the CDR3: TGTGCCAGCAGCCAAGATCTGCCCCCGGGGGAGACCCAGTACTTC. This encodes CASSQDLPPGETQYF.

This chain connects TRBV9 to TRBJ2-3; 11 bases are a match to TRBD2. Unmatched junction bases numbered 8, after V lost 5 bases and J lost 3 bases. From germline, CDR1 is SGDLS and CDR2 YYNGEE. The CDR3 is 16 amino acids. The CDR3 DNA reads TGTGCCAGCAGTCATACACCTAGCGGGGGGACAGATACGCAGTATTTT. This translates into CASSHTPSGGTDTQYF.

Only one count was recorded for this clonotype. The chain couples TRBV4-2 to TRBJ2-7, with 9 positions matching TRBD2. The V and J ends lost 1 base and 3 bases, in that order; junction bases with no gene match: 7. The V gene's germline CDR1 is LGHNA and CDR2 YNFKEQ. There are 16 residues in the CDR3. The DNA of the CDR3 is TGTGCCAGCAGCCAAGTGTCTAGCGGGGACCTCTACGAGCAGTACTTC. Residues: CASSQVSSGDLYEQYF.

Note on this clonotype: At one of its ends the junction is not consistent with the germline gene, which may arise from a read error. CDR3: CASNLATAGTDTQYF. The DNA for the CDR3 is TGTGCCAGCAACTTAGCGACAGCGGGCACAGATACGCAGTATTTT. V and J are TRBV7-9 and TRBJ2-3; the D gene could be TRBD1 or TRBD2 (5 bases each). The length of the CDR3 is 15 residues. Germline V lookup: CDR1 SEHNR, CDR2 FQNEAQ (reference sequence).

The chain has TRBV6-1 and TRBJ2-4; perhaps TRBD1 as D (6 bases). V was trimmed by 6 bases and J by 0 bases, leaving 15 bases between them. The germline gives CDR1 MNHNS, CDR2 SASEGT. The CDR3 is 16 amino acids. In DNA form, the CDR3 reads TGTGCCAGCAGGGGAGAAAACAGGGTAGCCAAAAACATTCAGTACTTC. Its protein product is CASRGENRVAKNIQYF.

Regarding this clonotype: An end of the junction does not agree with germline; a read error may underlie this. The chain links TRBV7-7 to TRBJ2-7; 10 bases align to TRBD2. The tail of the sequence fits TRBJ2-5 better, so the J call may be wrong. Germline CDR1 is SSHAT and CDR2 is FNYEAQ (reference sequence). CDR3 size: 16 residues. CDR3 sequence: CASSSASGGYQETQYF. For the CDR3, the DNA is TGTGCTAGCAGCTCAGCTAGCGGGGGATACCAAGAGACCCAGTACTTC.

V gene TRBV15 combines with J gene TRBJ1-4; TRBD1 might be the D (5 bases). The ends were cut back, 8 bases at V and 1 base at J, with 17 bases in the middle. Germline CDR1 LNHNV, CDR2 YYDKDF (reference sequence). CDR3 size: 16 residues. The DNA for the CDR3 is TGTGCCACCTCGGGGGGAGGGAGCCTAACTAATGAAAAACTGTTTTTT. Translating it yields CATSGGGSLTNEKLFF. The variable domain in full, completed from reference TRBV15 and TRBJ1-4, reads DAMVIQNPRYQVTQFGKPVTLSCSQTLNHNVMYWYQQKSSQAPKLLFHYYDKDFNNEADTPDNFQSRRPNTSFCFLDIRSPGLGDTAMYLCATSGGGSLTNEKLFFGSGTQLSVL.

The gene calls are TRBV28 and TRBJ2-3; D perhaps matches TRBD2 (6 bases). Germline-derived CDR1 and CDR2 are MDHEN and SYDVKM. This CDR3 is 15 amino acids long. V was clipped by 5 bases and J by 0 bases, with 12 bases between them. Here the CDR3 DNA reads TGTGCCAGCAGTGACCCGGGGGATAGCACAGATACGCAGTATTTT. This encodes CASSDPGDSTDTQYF.

This clonotype was detected once. The J gene is TRBJ1-1, the V gene TRBV20-1; D may be TRBD1 (6 bases). The CDR3 has 15 amino acids. Germline values: CDR1 DFQATT, CDR2 SNEGSKA (reference sequence). The CDR3 protein is CAGATLLSGNTEAFF. CDR3 nucleotides: TGCGCGGGGGCGACTTTACTTTCAGGGAACACTGAAGCTTTCTTT.

J is TRBJ1-4 and V is TRBV3-1; perhaps TRBD1 as D (6 bases). The CDR3 is 14 amino acids. Germline V lookup: CDR1 LGHDT, CDR2 YNNKEL (reference sequence). With 2 bases removed from V and 4 bases from J, the gap between germline ends came to 8 bases. The CDR3 sequence is CASSQRTDNEKLFF. Here the CDR3 DNA reads TGTGCCAGCAGCCAACGGACAGATAATGAAAAACTGTTTTTT.

The rearrangement links TRBV20-1 to TRBJ1-1, with no clear D. Germline CDR1 and CDR2: DFQATT and SNEGSKA (reference sequence). This CDR3 comprises 13 residues. The V gene lost 4 bases and the J gene lost 0 bases, with 9 bases spanning the gap. CDR3 loop: CSATREVNTEAFF. The CDR3 bases are TGCAGTGCTACCCGAGAGGTGAACACTGAAGCTTTCTTT.

The CDR3 DNA is TGTGCCATCAGTGACCTCGGACAGCTAACTAACTATGGCTACACCTTC. Protein product: CAISDLGQLTNYGYTF. This chain links TRBV10-3 with TRBJ1-2; D is perhaps TRBD1 (6 bases). The V and J ends lost 3 bases and 0 bases respectively, with 14 bases between them. Germline CDR1 ENHRY, CDR2 SYGVKD. The CDR3 runs 16 residues.

V is TRBV5-1 and J is TRBJ2-7; D tentatively fits TRBD1 or TRBD2 (5 bases each). Germline CDR1 is SGHRS and CDR2 is YFSETQ. Trimming took 4 bases from V and 0 from J, leaving 11 bases between them. The CDR3 totals 14 residues. CDR3 DNA sequence: TGCGCCAGCAGCCGGGACGGACTCTCCTACGAGCAGTACTTC. Translating gives CASSRDGLSYEQYF. Drawing the rest from reference TRBV5-1 and TRBJ2-7, the complete variable domain is KAGVTQTPRYLIKTRGQQVTLSCSPISGHRSVSWYQQTPGQGLQFLFEYFSETQRNKGNFPGRFSGRQFSNSRSEMNVSTLELGDSALYLCASSRDGLSYEQYFGPGTRLTVT.

CDR3 sequence reads: CSASSTRTGPVSEQYF. The CDR3 DNA reads as TGCAGTGCTTCCTCAACCCGGACAGGACCGGTGAGCGAGCAGTACTTC. V and J are TRBV20-1 and TRBJ2-7, with 7 nucleotides matching TRBD1. Germline CDR1 is DFQATT and CDR2 is SNEGSKA (reference sequence). CDR3 size: 16 residues. V was clipped by 5 bases and J by 6 bases; unmatched bases: 19.

This chain links TRBV28 with TRBJ2-1, with TRBD2 matching over 10 bases. The junction had 5 bases not matched to a gene; V was cut back by 6 bases and J by 0 bases. The CDR3 extends over 16 amino acids. Germline CDR1 is MDHEN and CDR2 is SYDVKM. CDR3 sequence reads: CASRLGLASSYNEQFF. CDR3 in DNA: TGTGCCAGCAGGCTGGGACTAGCGAGCTCCTACAATGAGCAGTTCTTC.

The J gene is TRBJ2-5, the V gene TRBV24-1; 7 bases match TRBD2. Germline CDR1 is KGHDR and CDR2 is SFDVKD. The junction had 6 bases not matched to a gene; V was cut back by 2 bases and J by 1 base. The CDR3 runs to 16 residues. As DNA, the CDR3 is TGTGCCACCAGTGATTACCGCGGGGGAGGCCAAGAGACCCAGTACTTC. It specifies CATSDYRGGGQETQYF.